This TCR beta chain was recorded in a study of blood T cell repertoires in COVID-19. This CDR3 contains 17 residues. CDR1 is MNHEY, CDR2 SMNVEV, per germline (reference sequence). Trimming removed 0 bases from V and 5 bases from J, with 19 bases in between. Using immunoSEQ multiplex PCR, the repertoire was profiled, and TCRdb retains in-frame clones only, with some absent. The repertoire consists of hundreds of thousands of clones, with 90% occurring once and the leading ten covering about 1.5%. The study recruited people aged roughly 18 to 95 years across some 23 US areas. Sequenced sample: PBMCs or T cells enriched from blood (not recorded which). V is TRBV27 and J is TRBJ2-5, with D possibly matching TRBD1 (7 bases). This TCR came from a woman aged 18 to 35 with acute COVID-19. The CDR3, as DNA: TGTGCCAGCAGTTTATCGAATGTCCGGGACAGCGGGGAGACCCAGTACTTC. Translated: CASSLSNVRDSGETQYF.